What follows are 11 T cell receptor beta chains derived from one specimen sequenced in a study of CD8 T cells in Susac syndrome. Random hexamers served to reverse transcribe roughly 0.45 to 1 ug RNA. TCRdb called the immunoSEQ multiplex PCR reads again in MiXCR, with one record for every CDR3 protein. The data hold over 95,000 distinct CDR3 sequences, with roughly 91% observed a single time. Sequencing input: CD4+ T cells from PBMCs. These receptors came from a human donor in good health.

V is TRBV30 and J is TRBJ2-7; D is ambiguous. The CDR3 is 14 amino acids. Germline assignment: CDR1 GTSNPN and CDR2 SVGIG (reference sequence). The CDR3: CFFFKQKTAYEQYF. The CDR3 region has the DNA TGTTTTTTTTTCAAGCAGAAGACGGCATACGAGCAGTACTTC.

This chain connects TRBV18 to TRBJ1-2; a possible D gene is TRBD1 (6 bases). CDR1 KGHSH and CDR2 LQKENI come from the germline V gene. The V end was cut by 2 bases, the J end by 7 bases, with 14 bases between. The CDR3 is 14 amino acids. The CDR3 region is CASSPTRGDAGYTF. The CDR3 nucleotides read TGTGCCAGCTCACCAACCAGGGGCGATGCTGGCTACACCTTC.

CDR3 in amino acids: CASSLAMGFTGELFF. The DNA of the CDR3 is TGTGCCAGCAGCTTAGCGATGGGGTTCACCGGGGAGCTGTTTTTT. The V and J genes are TRBV7-2 and TRBJ2-2; D remains ambiguous. CDR1 SGHTA and CDR2 FQGNSA come from the germline V gene. This CDR3 has 15 residues. V lost 0 bases and J lost 4, with 9 bases in between.

The rearrangement uses TRBV6-6 and TRBJ1-1; D is uncertain. The CDR3 sequence is 12 residues long. CDR1 is MNHNY, CDR2 SVGAGI, per germline (reference sequence). Trimming took off 8 bases at V and 5 bases at J, with 12 bases between the two ends. CDR3: CASARPGTEAFF. The CDR3 DNA sequence: TGTGCCAGCGCCCGACCGGGGACTGAAGCTTTCTTT.

The chain joins TRBV2 to TRBJ2-1; D possibly corresponds to TRBD1 (5 bases). The CDR3 length is 13 residues. The V gene lost 3 bases and the J gene lost 3 bases, with 6 bases spanning the gap. Germline assignment: CDR1 SNHLY and CDR2 FYNNEI. This CDR3 reads CASSDQGYNEQFF. The DNA for the CDR3 is TGTGCCAGCAGTGATCAGGGCTACAATGAGCAGTTCTTC.

The chain has TRBV7-6 and TRBJ2-1, with D perhaps TRBD2 (6 bases). V lost 6 bases and J 5 bases, leaving 11 bases between the germline ends. The CDR3 has 13 residues. Per germline, CDR1 SGHVS and CDR2 FNYEAQ. DNA of the CDR3: TGTGCCAGCAGTTGGGGACTCGACAATGAGCAGTTCTTC. It translates to CASSWGLDNEQFF.

The V and J genes are TRBV4-3 and TRBJ2-7; 7 bases fit TRBD2. CDR3 length: 14 residues. J lost 3 bases, V lost 1 base, and 3 bases had no gene match. Per germline, CDR1 LGHNA and CDR2 YSLEER. The CDR3 sequence: CASSQGAGFYEQYF. The CDR3 DNA follows: TGCGCCAGCAGCCAAGGAGCGGGGTTCTACGAGCAGTACTTC.

This clonotype came up once. The chain carries TRBV11-2 and TRBJ2-5; 11 bases are a match to TRBD2. Germline values: CDR1 SGHAT, CDR2 FQNNGV. V lost 3 bases to trimming and J lost 3 bases; unmatched junction nucleotides: 6. This CDR3 has 16 residues. As DNA, the CDR3 is TGTGCCAGCAGCTTGAATAGCGGGGGGGCGAAAGAGACCCAGTACTTC. This encodes CASSLNSGGAKETQYF.

This clonotype is a singleton in its sample. DNA of the CDR3: TGCAGCGTTGAAGAAGTGACTAGCACAGATACGCAGTATTTT. Translation: CSVEEVTSTDTQYF. V is TRBV29-1 and J is TRBJ2-3; D is unclear. The CDR3 is 14 residues long. The germline CDR1 and CDR2 sequences are SQVTM and ANQGSEA. V dropped 0 bases and J dropped 0 bases, with 7 bases sitting between them.

This rearrangement joins TRBV20-1 to TRBJ2-5; TRBD1 agrees at 7 bases. The CDR3 extends over 12 amino acids. Germline V gene sequence: CDR1 DFQATT, CDR2 SNEGSKA (reference sequence). With 6 bases clipped from V and 3 bases from J, the junction kept 4 bases outside the gene matches. CDR3: CSAPRGKETQYF. The CDR3, as DNA: TGCAGTGCCCCCAGGGGGAAAGAGACCCAGTACTTC.

The chain is built from TRBV6-1 and TRBJ1-2, with no clear D. V dropped 1 base and J dropped 0 bases, with 6 bases sitting between them. This CDR3 is 14 amino acids long. The germline CDR1 and CDR2 sequences are MNHNS and SASEGT. The CDR3 sequence is CASSEGWANYGYTF. The CDR3 DNA reads TGTGCCAGCAGTGAAGGTTGGGCTAACTATGGCTACACCTTC.